These T cell receptor beta chains were read from a single sample in a study of cytomegalovirus exposure and HLA in healthy donors. This table comes from immunoSEQ multiplex PCR, and its TCRdb copy is limited to in-frame clones, with some not included. Here the sample spans 150,000 to 200,000 clones, over 75% being singletons. The sample was PBMCs. The receptors come from a woman in her fifties or sixties in good health and CMV-seropositive. Both conserved end residues are part of each CDR3. D genes are given only for firm matches. Where a row states a size, it is once, few, many or the class of an expanded clone; other rows omit it.

v_call: TRBV30
d_call: TRBD2
j_call: TRBJ2-3
clone_size: NA
cdr3_aa: CAWIPAGGLDTQYF
cdr3_nt: TGTGCCTGGATCCCCGCGGGGGGGCTAGATACGCAGTATTTT

v_call: TRBV19
d_call: NA
j_call: TRBJ2-2
clone_size: NA
cdr3_aa: CASSRGRSDTGELFF
cdr3_nt: TGTGCCAGTAGTAGGGGCAGAAGTGACACCGGGGAGCTGTTTTTT

v_call: TRBV7-6
d_call: NA
j_call: TRBJ2-5
clone_size: NA
cdr3_aa: CASSLGVGETQYF
cdr3_nt: TGTGCCAGCAGCTTAGGAGTGGGCGAGACCCAGTACTTC

v_call: TRBV27
d_call: TRBD1
j_call: TRBJ1-2
clone_size: NA
cdr3_aa: CASSLATGGNYGYTF
cdr3_nt: TGTGCCAGCAGTTTAGCGACAGGGGGCAACTATGGCTACACCTTC

v_call: TRBV9
d_call: NA
j_call: TRBJ2-7
clone_size: NA
cdr3_aa: CASSVVREQYF
cdr3_nt: TGTGCCAGCAGCGTAGTGCGCGAGCAGTACTTC

v_call: TRBV2
d_call: NA
j_call: TRBJ1-5
clone_size: NA
cdr3_aa: CASSYAQDRMAPQHF
cdr3_nt: TGTGCCAGCAGCTACGCACAGGACAGAATGGCGCCCCAGCATTTT

v_call: TRBV6-5
d_call: TRBD1
j_call: TRBJ1-1
clone_size: few
cdr3_aa: CASSSGTGDTEAFF
cdr3_nt: TGTGCCAGCAGTTCAGGGACAGGGGACACTGAAGCTTTCTTT

v_call: TRBV10-3
d_call: NA
j_call: TRBJ2-7
clone_size: NA
cdr3_aa: CAISRDSRLDSGQYF
cdr3_nt: TGTGCCATCAGCCGGGACTCAAGGTTGGATAGTGGGCAGTACTTC

v_call: TRBV5-1
d_call: NA
j_call: TRBJ1-4
clone_size: NA
cdr3_aa: CASSYRATNEKLFF
cdr3_nt: TGCGCCAGCAGTTATAGAGCAACTAATGAAAAACTGTTTTTT

v_call: TRBV27
d_call: TRBD2
j_call: TRBJ2-1
clone_size: few
cdr3_aa: CASSWGGRNNEQFF
cdr3_nt: TGTGCCAGCAGTTGGGGAGGGCGAAACAATGAGCAGTTCTTC

v_call: TRBV9
d_call: NA
j_call: TRBJ1-2
clone_size: NA
cdr3_aa: CASSVDPGERGYTF
cdr3_nt: TGTGCCAGCAGCGTAGATCCAGGGGAAAGAGGCTACACCTTC

v_call: TRBV11-2
d_call: TRBD2
j_call: TRBJ2-2
clone_size: NA
cdr3_aa: CASSQLSRGGPGELFF
cdr3_nt: TGTGCCAGCAGCCAATTGAGTCGGGGGGGCCCCGGGGAGCTGTTTTTT

v_call: TRBV7-6
d_call: TRBD2
j_call: TRBJ2-4
clone_size: NA
cdr3_aa: CASSLGGGANIQYF
cdr3_nt: TGTGCCAGCAGCTTAGGCGGGGGGGCGAACATTCAGTACTTC

v_call: TRBV15
d_call: NA
j_call: TRBJ2-1
clone_size: NA
cdr3_aa: CATSRDTLVGAYNEQFF
cdr3_nt: TGTGCCACCAGCAGAGACACACTAGTTGGAGCGTACAATGAGCAGTTCTTC

v_call: TRBV7-6
d_call: TRBD1
j_call: TRBJ2-7
clone_size: NA
cdr3_aa: CASSPDRDYEQYF
cdr3_nt: TGTGCCAGCAGCCCGGACAGGGACTACGAGCAGTACTTC

v_call: TRBV5-6
d_call: NA
j_call: TRBJ2-7
clone_size: NA
cdr3_aa: CASSLGQTLYEQYF
cdr3_nt: TGTGCCAGCAGCTTGGGACAAACCTTATACGAGCAGTACTTC

v_call: TRBV30
d_call: TRBD1
j_call: TRBJ2-7
clone_size: few
cdr3_aa: CAWKGQGYEQYF
cdr3_nt: TGTGCCTGGAAGGGACAGGGGTACGAGCAGTACTTC

v_call: TRBV6-6
d_call: NA
j_call: TRBJ1-2
clone_size: NA
cdr3_aa: CASRAPRSMNYGYTF
cdr3_nt: TGTGCCAGCAGAGCGCCCCGGTCTATGAACTATGGCTACACCTTC

v_call: TRBV29-1
d_call: TRBD2
j_call: TRBJ2-3
clone_size: NA
cdr3_aa: CSVEGAFSGDTDTQYF
cdr3_nt: TGCAGCGTTGAAGGGGCCTTTAGCGGGGACACAGATACGCAGTATTTT

v_call: TRBV7-2
d_call: NA
j_call: TRBJ2-7
clone_size: few
cdr3_aa: CASSLGGGAIYEQYF
cdr3_nt: TGTGCCAGCAGCTTAGGTGGCGGGGCGATCTACGAGCAGTACTTC

v_call: TRBV5-1
d_call: TRBD1
j_call: TRBJ2-3
clone_size: NA
cdr3_aa: CASSAGVTGVSTDTQYF
cdr3_nt: TGCGCCAGCAGCGCAGGAGTGACAGGGGTTAGCACAGATACGCAGTATTTT

v_call: TRBV5-5
d_call: NA
j_call: TRBJ1-2
clone_size: NA
cdr3_aa: CASSLEAEGAYGYTF
cdr3_nt: TGTGCCAGCAGCTTGGAGGCAGAAGGGGCATATGGCTACACCTTC

v_call: TRBV7-9
d_call: TRBD2
j_call: TRBJ2-2
clone_size: NA
cdr3_aa: CASSNNELAGGIRTGELFF
cdr3_nt: TGTGCCAGCAGCAACAACGAGTTAGCGGGAGGGATTCGAACCGGGGAGCTGTTTTTT

v_call: TRBV28
d_call: TRBD1
j_call: TRBJ2-7
clone_size: NA
cdr3_aa: CASSPGGRAYEQYF
cdr3_nt: TGTGCCAGCAGTCCAGGGGGAAGGGCCTACGAGCAGTACTTC

v_call: TRBV7-2
d_call: TRBD2
j_call: TRBJ2-1
clone_size: NA
cdr3_aa: CASSLSRGGSNEQFF
cdr3_nt: TGTGCCAGCAGCCTCTCGCGGGGGGGCTCAAATGAGCAGTTCTTC

v_call: TRBV9
d_call: TRBD1
j_call: TRBJ2-7
clone_size: NA
cdr3_aa: CASSLGQGLTYEQYF
cdr3_nt: TGTGCCAGCAGCTTAGGACAGGGTCTTACCTACGAGCAGTACTTC

v_call: TRBV5-4
d_call: TRBD1
j_call: TRBJ1-1
clone_size: NA
cdr3_aa: CASSHRGQGNTEAFF
cdr3_nt: TGTGCCAGCAGCCACAGGGGGCAGGGGAACACTGAAGCTTTCTTT

v_call: TRBV6-1
d_call: NA
j_call: TRBJ1-5
clone_size: NA
cdr3_aa: CASSESGVNQPQHF
cdr3_nt: TGTGCCAGCAGTGAGTCAGGGGTCAATCAGCCCCAGCATTTT

v_call: TRBV29-1
d_call: NA
j_call: TRBJ1-2
clone_size: NA
cdr3_aa: CSVLGDRSGYTF
cdr3_nt: TGCAGCGTCCTAGGGGATAGGTCTGGCTACACCTTC

v_call: TRBV6-1
d_call: TRBD2
j_call: TRBJ2-1
clone_size: NA
cdr3_aa: CASSASGTTYNEQFF
cdr3_nt: TGTGCCAGCAGTGCCTCCGGGACTACTTACAATGAGCAGTTCTTC

v_call: TRBV7-9
d_call: NA
j_call: TRBJ1-2
clone_size: few
cdr3_aa: CASSDEQGYGYTF
cdr3_nt: TGTGCCAGCAGCGACGAACAGGGCTATGGCTACACCTTC

v_call: TRBV19
d_call: NA
j_call: TRBJ2-5
clone_size: NA
cdr3_aa: CASKGQGGETQYF
cdr3_nt: TGTGCCAGTAAGGGGCAGGGGGGAGAGACCCAGTACTTC

v_call: TRBV9
d_call: TRBD1
j_call: TRBJ1-1
clone_size: NA
cdr3_aa: CASRGQGGQNTEAFF
cdr3_nt: TGTGCCAGCAGGGGACAGGGGGGGCAGAACACTGAAGCTTTCTTT

v_call: TRBV5-1
d_call: NA
j_call: TRBJ2-1
clone_size: NA
cdr3_aa: CASSKTKGTAGSDEQFF
cdr3_nt: TGCGCCAGCAGCAAGACAAAAGGTACGGCTGGGAGCGATGAGCAGTTCTTC

v_call: TRBV2
d_call: NA
j_call: TRBJ2-7
clone_size: once
cdr3_aa: CASSVSGLLSGQYF
cdr3_nt: TGTGCCAGCAGTGTAAGCGGACTCCTTTCTGGGCAGTACTTC

v_call: TRBV2
d_call: TRBD1
j_call: TRBJ1-3
clone_size: once
cdr3_aa: CASSGGTVFTGNTIYF
cdr3_nt: TGTGCCAGCAGTGGCGGGACAGTATTTACTGGAAACACCATATATTTT

v_call: TRBV5-8
d_call: TRBD2
j_call: TRBJ2-1
clone_size: NA
cdr3_aa: CASSSTLSGGAYEQFF
cdr3_nt: TGTGCCAGCAGCTCCACCCTGAGCGGGGGGGCATATGAGCAGTTCTTC

v_call: TRBV18
d_call: TRBD1
j_call: TRBJ2-1
clone_size: NA
cdr3_aa: CASSPDRVHNEQFF
cdr3_nt: TGTGCCAGCTCACCGGACAGGGTCCACAATGAGCAGTTCTTC

v_call: TRBV10-2
d_call: TRBD2
j_call: TRBJ2-7
clone_size: NA
cdr3_aa: CASSGIAGDVEQYF
cdr3_nt: TGCGCCAGCAGTGGCATAGCGGGAGACGTCGAGCAGTACTTC

v_call: TRBV11-2
d_call: TRBD2
j_call: TRBJ2-3
clone_size: NA
cdr3_aa: CASSLVAGGWITNTQYF
cdr3_nt: TGTGCCAGCAGCCTCGTAGCGGGAGGGTGGATAACAAATACGCAGTATTTT

v_call: TRBV7-9
d_call: NA
j_call: TRBJ1-1
clone_size: NA
cdr3_aa: CASRPPGSMTEAFF
cdr3_nt: TGTGCCAGCAGGCCTCCAGGGTCTATGACTGAAGCTTTCTTT

v_call: TRBV7-9
d_call: NA
j_call: TRBJ2-5
clone_size: NA
cdr3_aa: CASSLVTSLETQYF
cdr3_nt: TGTGCCAGCAGCTTAGTAACTAGCCTGGAGACCCAGTACTTC

v_call: TRBV6-1
d_call: NA
j_call: TRBJ1-5
clone_size: NA
cdr3_aa: CASSEEGARQPQHF
cdr3_nt: TGTGCCAGCAGTGAAGAAGGGGCGCGTCAGCCCCAGCATTTT

v_call: TRBV7-2
d_call: NA
j_call: TRBJ1-4
clone_size: NA
cdr3_aa: CASSSMAGVGNEKLFF
cdr3_nt: TGTGCCAGCAGTTCTATGGCGGGGGTTGGTAATGAAAAACTGTTTTTT

v_call: TRBV6-1
d_call: NA
j_call: TRBJ2-7
clone_size: NA
cdr3_aa: CASSEFRGYEQYF
cdr3_nt: TGTGCCAGCAGTGAATTTCGGGGGTACGAGCAGTACTTC

v_call: TRBV5-4
d_call: TRBD1
j_call: TRBJ2-1
clone_size: NA
cdr3_aa: CASSLGDRKEQFF
cdr3_nt: TGTGCCAGCAGCTTAGGGGACAGAAAAGAGCAGTTCTTC

v_call: TRBV11-2
d_call: TRBD1
j_call: TRBJ2-5
clone_size: NA
cdr3_aa: CASSLGTGAETQYF
cdr3_nt: TGTGCCAGCAGCTTAGGTACAGGGGCAGAGACCCAGTACTTC

v_call: TRBV9
d_call: TRBD1
j_call: TRBJ1-2
clone_size: NA
cdr3_aa: CASSRGQANYGYTF
cdr3_nt: TGTGCCAGCAGCAGGGGACAGGCAAACTATGGCTACACCTTC

v_call: TRBV18
d_call: NA
j_call: TRBJ2-3
clone_size: few
cdr3_aa: CASSPPSGTDTQYF
cdr3_nt: TGTGCCAGCTCACCACCATCGGGCACAGATACGCAGTATTTT

v_call: TRBV4-2
d_call: NA
j_call: TRBJ2-5
clone_size: NA
cdr3_aa: CASSQGGYQETQYF
cdr3_nt: TGTGCCAGCAGCCAAGGAGGGTACCAAGAGACCCAGTACTTC

v_call: TRBV13
d_call: NA
j_call: TRBJ2-7
clone_size: NA
cdr3_aa: CASSPSGLRYEQYF
cdr3_nt: TGTGCCAGCAGCCCCTCCGGACTCCGCTACGAGCAGTACTTC

v_call: TRBV13
d_call: NA
j_call: TRBJ1-6
clone_size: NA
cdr3_aa: CASSDSRGLRNSPLHF
cdr3_nt: TGTGCCAGCAGCGATTCACGGGGGTTACGTAATTCACCCCTCCACTTT

v_call: TRBV18
d_call: TRBD1
j_call: TRBJ1-4
clone_size: few
cdr3_aa: CASSPQGVTNEKLFF
cdr3_nt: TGTGCCAGCTCACCGCAGGGGGTCACTAATGAAAAACTGTTTTTT

v_call: TRBV19
d_call: NA
j_call: TRBJ2-4
clone_size: NA
cdr3_aa: CASSRGKNIQYF
cdr3_nt: TGTGCCAGTAGTAGAGGCAAAAACATTCAGTACTTC

v_call: TRBV28
d_call: TRBD2
j_call: TRBJ2-5
clone_size: NA
cdr3_aa: CASSRGGLETQYF
cdr3_nt: TGTGCCAGCAGTCGGGGGGGATTAGAGACCCAGTACTTC